These 19 T cell receptor beta chains share one sample of origin, sequenced in a study of blood T cell repertoires in COVID-19. TCRdb's copy holds only in-frame clones and misses some; the assay was immunoSEQ multiplex PCR. Of hundreds of thousands of clones listed, roughly 90% were seen once; the top ten hold approximately 2.9%. The sequencing sample was made of PBMCs or T cells enriched from blood (not recorded which). These receptors all come from a woman aged 45-65 years who had been exposed to COVID-19.

The V call is TRBV7-8, the J call TRBJ2-1, with 9 bases aligning to TRBD1. V dropped 5 bases and J dropped 3; count of bases not matched to a gene: 8. This CDR3 has 16 residues. From germline, CDR1 is SGHVS and CDR2 FQNEAQ. The CDR3 DNA reads as TGTGCCAGCAGCCCTATACCGGGACAGGGCTACAATGAGCAGTTCTTC. This codes for CASSPIPGQGYNEQFF.

The rearrangement links TRBV2 to TRBJ1-1; 7 nucleotides align to TRBD1. Germline CDR1 reads SNHLY; CDR2 reads FYNNEI. After removal of 7 bases from V and 7 bases from J, the junction contained 3 bases not matched to a gene. The CDR3 runs 11 residues. The CDR3 here is CASKTGVEAFF. The CDR3 DNA follows: TGTGCCAGCAAAACAGGGGTTGAAGCTTTCTTT.

The rearrangement links TRBV4-1 to TRBJ1-6, with 9 positions matching TRBD1. Germline V gene sequence: CDR1 MGHRA, CDR2 YSYEKL. The junction had 13 bases not matched to a gene; V was cut back by 0 bases and J by 10 bases. The CDR3 runs to 18 residues. CDR3 nucleotides: TGCGCCAGCAGCCAAGAGTCCGGGACAGGGTCCCCAACCTCACCCCTCCACTTT. Amino acid sequence: CASSQESGTGSPTSPLHF.

This clone was detected once. V usage is TRBV5-1 and J usage is TRBJ2-3; 8 nucleotides align to TRBD1. This CDR3 has 15 amino acids. With V trimmed by 4 bases and J by 2 bases, 6 bases remained unmatched. Germline lookup yields CDR1 SGHRS and CDR2 YFSETQ. DNA for the CDR3: TGCGCCAGCAGCAGCGGACAGGGAACCACAGATACGCAGTATTTT. Residues: CASSSGQGTTDTQYF.

This clone is a singleton in its sample. V is TRBV6-5 and J is TRBJ1-5, with 7 positions matching TRBD1. Germline V lookup: CDR1 MNHEY, CDR2 SVGAGI. With V trimmed by 6 bases and J by 1 base, 3 bases remained unmatched. This CDR3 has 14 amino acids. CDR3 sequence reads: CASSVTGSNQPQHF. The CDR3 DNA reads as TGTGCCAGCAGCGTGACAGGGAGCAATCAGCCCCAGCATTTT.

V and J are TRBV7-2 and TRBJ1-6; D call uncertain. Germline CDR1 reads SGHTA; CDR2 reads FQGNSA. There are 14 residues in the CDR3. V was shortened by 1 base and J by 7 bases, with 8 bases between the two germline ends. The CDR3 is CASSLGEYNSPLHF. The DNA for the CDR3 is TGTGCCAGCAGCTTAGGGGAGTACAATTCACCCCTCCACTTT.

This rearrangement joins TRBV19 to TRBJ2-5; 14 nucleotides match TRBD2. Germline values: CDR1 LNHDA, CDR2 SQIVND (reference sequence). Trimming took 4 bases from V and 4 from J; bases not matched to a gene: 5. The CDR3 has 16 residues. The CDR3 loop reads CASSKTSGGASETQYF. In DNA form, the CDR3 reads TGTGCCAGTAGTAAGACTAGCGGGGGGGCCTCAGAGACCCAGTACTTC.

This rearrangement joins TRBV5-1 to TRBJ2-7; D is possibly TRBD2 (7 bases). The V and J ends lost 3 bases and 7 bases respectively, with 14 bases between them. The CDR3 consists of 13 residues. Germline V gene data show CDR1 as SGHRS and CDR2 as YFSETQ. The CDR3 loop is CASSSGGPGEQYF. The CDR3 DNA reads as TGCGCCAGCAGCTCGGGGGGCCCGGGGGAGCAGTACTTC.

This chain joins TRBV7-8 and TRBJ2-7; 7 positions agree with TRBD2. Germline loops: CDR1 SGHVS, CDR2 FQNEAQ. After removal of 5 bases from V and 2 bases from J, the junction contained 9 bases not matched to a gene. The CDR3 runs to 15 residues. The CDR3: CASSRGEGPAYEQYF. The CDR3 DNA follows: TGTGCCAGCAGCCGAGGGGAGGGGCCCGCCTACGAGCAGTACTTC. Full variable domain (rest looked up from reference TRBV7-8 and TRBJ2-7): GAGVSQSPRYKVAKRGQDVALRCDPISGHVSLFWYQQALGQGPEFLTYFQNEAQLDKSGLPSDRFFAERPEGSVSTLKIQRTQQEDSAVYLCASSRGEGPAYEQYFGPGTRLTVT.

The rearrangement joins TRBV4-2 to TRBJ2-5; 10 bases fit TRBD2. The CDR3 sequence is 15 residues long. V was pared by 8 bases and J by 3 bases, with 9 bases of the junction left unmatched. Germline V gene lookup returns CDR1 LGHNA and CDR2 YNFKEQ. The CDR3 loop reads CASSSTLAGEETQYF. CDR3 nucleotide sequence: TGTGCCAGCTCCTCCACCCTAGCGGGGGAAGAGACCCAGTACTTC.

The chain combines TRBV28 with TRBJ2-1, with 8 nucleotides matching TRBD2. J was trimmed by 8 bases and V by 9 bases; bases with no gene match: 9. CDR3 length: 13 amino acids. From germline, CDR1 is MDHEN and CDR2 SYDVKM. The CDR3 DNA is TGTGCCAGTTCAGCGGGGGTCCGGGATGAGCAGTTCTTC. Translation: CASSAGVRDEQFF.

CDR3 protein: CASSLGQGGTIYF. The CDR3 DNA follows: TGTGCCAGCAGCCTAGGACAGGGGGGCACCATATATTTT. The V gene is TRBV7-8, the J gene TRBJ1-3; the match to TRBD1 covers 10 bases. CDR3 length equals 13 residues. J was trimmed by 9 bases and V by 5 bases; bases with no gene match: 4. CDR1 SGHVS and CDR2 FQNEAQ come from the germline V gene.

The V call is TRBV15, the J call TRBJ1-2; D gene uncertain. Trimming took off 0 bases at V and 12 bases at J, with 17 bases between the two ends. Germline CDR1 and CDR2: LNHNV and YYDKDF (reference sequence). The CDR3 runs 14 residues. CDR3 DNA sequence: TGTGCCACCAGCAGAGATGTTGGCGGTGGCTTAGACACCTTC. Its translation is CATSRDVGGGLDTF.

The V and J genes are TRBV27 and TRBJ2-3, with D unresolved. Trimming stripped 0 bases from V and 3 bases from J, with 10 bases between. This CDR3 is 15 amino acids long. In germline, CDR1 is MNHEY, CDR2 SMNVEV (reference sequence). This CDR3 is CASSLSRSRTDTQYF. The DNA for the CDR3 is TGTGCCAGCAGTTTATCGCGGTCTCGGACAGATACGCAGTATTTT.

V usage is TRBV19 and J usage is TRBJ1-2, with D tentatively TRBD1 (5 bases). Germline V CDR1 and CDR2: LNHDA, SQIVND (reference sequence). Trimming stripped 3 bases from V and 4 bases from J, with 9 bases between. CDR3 length: 13 amino acids. CDR3 sequence: CASSIPGPYGYTF. The CDR3 DNA reads as TGTGCCAGTAGTATCCCAGGGCCCTATGGCTACACCTTC. The whole variable domain, remainder taken from reference TRBV19 and TRBJ1-2, is DGGITQSPKYLFRKEGQNVTLSCEQNLNHDAMYWYRQDPGQGLRLIYYSQIVNDFQKGDIAEGYSVSREKKESFPLTVTSAQKNPTAFYLCASSIPGPYGYTFGSGTRLTVV.

The rearrangement joins TRBV12-3 or TRBV12-4 to TRBJ2-7; weak D call: TRBD1 (5 bases). Trimming pared 7 bases from V and 4 bases from J, leaving 11 bases between. The CDR3 loop spans 12 amino acids. The chain's CDR3 is CASTDRDYEQYF. As DNA, the CDR3 is TGTGCCAGCACCGACAGAGATTACGAGCAGTACTTC.

This chain joins TRBV5-1 and TRBJ1-3, with TRBD1 identical over 9 bases. CDR3 size: 17 residues. With 1 base clipped from V and 0 bases from J, the junction kept 5 bases outside the gene matches. Germline V CDR1 and CDR2: SGHRS, YFSETQ. CDR3 region: CASSLTGGGSSGNTIYF. The CDR3 DNA reads as TGCGCCAGCAGCTTGACAGGGGGCGGTAGCTCTGGAAACACCATATATTTT.

This sequence joins TRBV2 and TRBJ2-2, with TRBD2 matching 10 bases. Trimming at V came to 5 bases and at J to 1 base, leaving 1 base not matched to a gene. Germline V gene lookup returns CDR1 SNHLY and CDR2 FYNNEI. The CDR3 has 15 amino acids. CDR3 sequence: CASSRLAGNTGELFF. The CDR3 region has the DNA TGTGCCAGCAGTCGACTAGCGGGGAACACCGGGGAGCTGTTTTTT.

This rearrangement joins TRBV19 to TRBJ1-5, with a possible D match to TRBD1 (5 bases). The CDR3 has 12 residues. Germline assignment: CDR1 LNHDA and CDR2 SQIVND (reference sequence). V was shortened by 8 bases and J by 2 bases, with 7 bases between the two germline ends. Here the CDR3 DNA reads TGTGCCAGTCTAGGGGGCAATCAGCCCCAGCATTTT. It translates to CASLGGNQPQHF.